These T cell receptor beta chains were read from a single sample in a study of breast tumors, draining lymph nodes, adjacent tissues. Each CDR3 protein gets one entry after TCRdb re-called the multiplex PCR reads with MiXCR. The data hold 160,000 or so distinct CDR3 sequences, with roughly a third observed a single time. Sequencing was performed on axillary lymph node tissue. The receptors were gathered from a female donor with breast cancer. Some clones in this sample may be carry-over from other donors' samples. CDR3s include the opening cysteine and the closing phenylalanine or tryptophan.

>TRBV9|TRBJ2-2
CASSVTARGQNTGELFF
>TRBV20-1|TRBJ2-3
CSARVAGRLDTQYF
>TRBV7-9|TRBJ2-1
CASSPRTTMEQFF
>TRBV18|TRBJ2-2
CASSPPARGGGTGELFF
>TRBV20-1|TRBJ1-2
CSAPPDSPYGYTF
>TRBV5-1|TRBJ1-4
CASSWDRRDRNLNEKLFF
>TRBV11-2|TRBJ2-1
CASSTAGTTSNEQFF
>TRBV7-9|TRBJ2-7
CASSPTSRPYEQYF
>TRBV5-1|TRBJ2-7
CASSQAGYPYEQYF
>TRBV20-1|TRBJ2-7
CSALLGQALKEQYF
>TRBV5-1|TRBJ1-2
CASSLDGQVVFGYTF
>TRBV29-1|TRBJ2-1
CSVGEQFF
>TRBV25-1|TRBJ2-3
CASSEYSISDTQYF
>TRBV11-2|TRBJ1-2
CASSFGQGNGYTF
>TRBV30|TRBJ1-5
CAWATGENQPQHF
>TRBV4-2|TRBJ2-1
CASSQFTGWGVYNEQFF
>TRBV27|TRBJ1-1
CASSRDRGSEAFF
>TRBV6-1|TRBJ2-3
CASSELGSPATDTQYF
>TRBV6-1|TRBJ2-1
CASRTGISSDEQFF
>TRBV30|TRBJ2-5
CAWSRVTETQHF
>TRBV19|TRBJ1-2
CATSGAHYGYTF
>TRBV7-2|TRBJ2-7
CASSHVPVCHQLLFEQYF